The 17 T cell receptor beta chains below come from one sample, sequenced in a study of blood T cell repertoires in COVID-19. Clones were read by immunoSEQ multiplex PCR, and TCRdb kept only the in-frame ones, dropping some. This sample has under 100,000 clones; over 70% occur once, and the top ten carry around a quarter. Sequenced sample: peripheral blood. Receptors originate from an older man with active or convalescent COVID-19.

This clone was detected once. V is TRBV28 and J is TRBJ2-7; 13 bases match TRBD2. Germline loops: CDR1 MDHEN, CDR2 SYDVKM. The junction had 11 bases not matched to a gene; V was cut back by 4 bases and J by 2 bases. The CDR3 totals 18 residues. The CDR3 loop reads CASSSDRTSGGLPYEQYF. The CDR3 DNA reads TGTGCCAGCAGTTCCGACCGGACTAGCGGGGGCCTTCCCTACGAGCAGTACTTC.

This rearrangement joins TRBV5-1 to TRBJ2-2; 10 bases align to TRBD2. Germline V CDR1 and CDR2: SGHRS, YFSETQ. Losses at the gene ends were 3 bases for V and 5 bases for J; bases not matched to a gene: 10. This CDR3 comprises 17 residues. The CDR3 DNA follows: TGCGCCAGCAGCTGGGGATCCCCGGGACTAGCGACCGGGGAGCTGTTTTTT. As protein: CASSWGSPGLATGELFF.

CDR3 protein: CASSERTGSYEQYF. The CDR3 coding sequence is TGTGCCAGCAGTGAACGGACAGGGAGCTACGAGCAGTACTTC. The rearrangement links TRBV6-1 to TRBJ2-7, with 8 bases fitting TRBD1. This CDR3 is built from 14 residues. Germline CDR1 reads MNHNS; CDR2 reads SASEGT. V trimming: 2 bases; J trimming: 3 bases; junction bases outside the gene matches: 3.

This clone occurred a few times. The chain carries TRBV10-3 and TRBJ1-2, with TRBD1 matching over 10 bases. The CDR3 is 15 amino acids. The V gene end was trimmed by 6 bases and the J gene end by 5 bases; junction bases not matched to a gene: 9. Germline CDR1 ENHRY, CDR2 SYGVKD. Written as DNA, the CDR3 is TGTGCCATCAGGGGGGACAGGGGTATTCTTTATGGCTACACCTTC. This sequence encodes CAIRGDRGILYGYTF.

DNA for the CDR3: TGTGCCAGCAGTGACAGGTATAATTCACCCCTCCACTTT. This sequence encodes CASSDRYNSPLHF. The rearrangement joins TRBV2 to TRBJ1-6; D ambiguous. There are 13 residues in the CDR3. V lost 3 bases and J lost 4, with 4 bases in between. From germline, CDR1 is SNHLY and CDR2 FYNNEI.

The chain uses TRBV5-1 and TRBJ1-2, with D possibly being TRBD1 (6 bases). The germline V and J ends were trimmed by 3 bases and 4 bases, with 10 bases remaining between them. The CDR3 extends over 13 amino acids. Germline V CDR1 and CDR2: SGHRS, YFSETQ. The chain's CDR3 is CASSYLDSYGYTF. The DNA for the CDR3 is TGCGCCAGCAGCTACCTGGACAGCTATGGCTACACCTTC. Full variable domain (remainder filled in from reference TRBV5-1 and TRBJ1-2): KAGVTQTPRYLIKTRGQQVTLSCSPISGHRSVSWYQQTPGQGLQFLFEYFSETQRNKGNFPGRFSGRQFSNSRSEMNVSTLELGDSALYLCASSYLDSYGYTFGSGTRLTVV.

The rearrangement uses TRBV2 and TRBJ1-1; a weak D match, TRBD1 (6 bases). Germline-derived CDR1 and CDR2 are SNHLY and FYNNEI. With 6 bases removed from V and 7 bases from J, the gap between germline ends came to 15 bases. CDR3 size: 13 residues. In DNA, the CDR3 is TGTGCCAGCAGGGCTACAGGGTACGGTGAAGCTTTCTTT. Residues: CASRATGYGEAFF.

This clone has more than one count but fewer than ten. J is TRBJ1-1 and V is TRBV5-6; no firm D call. Trimming left V 1 base short and J 6 bases short, with 10 bases between. CDR1 and CDR2 (germline): SGHDT, YYEEEE. The CDR3 consists of 13 residues. CDR3 bases: TGTGCCAGCAGCTTGCTGCCCTATCCTGAAGCTTTCTTT. It encodes CASSLLPYPEAFF.

V usage is TRBV7-2 and J usage is TRBJ2-3; no firm D call. The germline gives CDR1 SGHTA, CDR2 FQGNSA. The CDR3 consists of 15 residues. The V and J ends lost 1 base and 4 bases respectively, with 12 bases between them. The CDR3 sequence is CASSLEAGPADTQYF. DNA for the CDR3: TGTGCCAGCAGCTTAGAAGCAGGCCCCGCAGATACGCAGTATTTT.

The chain combines TRBV18 with TRBJ2-3; TRBD2 agrees at 7 bases. The V and J ends lost 3 bases and 1 base, in that order; junction bases with no gene match: 4. The CDR3 has 15 amino acids. Per germline, CDR1 KGHSH and CDR2 LQKENI. This CDR3 is CASSPLGGGTDTQYF. The CDR3, as DNA: TGTGCCAGCTCACCGCTGGGGGGGGGCACAGATACGCAGTATTTT.

The chain uses TRBV7-2 and TRBJ2-7, with TRBD1 identical over 7 bases. Per germline, CDR1 SGHTA and CDR2 FQGNSA. The trim removed 6 bases at V and 4 bases at J, leaving 9 bases unmatched. The length of the CDR3 is 14 residues. The CDR3 nucleotides are TGTGCCAGCAGGGGCTCCGGGACAGCTTACGAGCAGTACTTC. Protein sequence: CASRGSGTAYEQYF.

The chain joins TRBV19 to TRBJ1-4, with D unclear. This CDR3 contains 13 residues. Deletions cut 2 bases from V and 4 bases from J, with 5 bases between. CDR1 and CDR2 from the germline V gene are LNHDA and SQIVND (reference sequence). The CDR3 nucleotides read TGTGCCAGTAGTATACAGGTTAATGAAAAACTGTTTTTT. This sequence encodes CASSIQVNEKLFF.

This chain joins TRBV6-5 and TRBJ1-5; possible D gene TRBD1, 6 bases. V lost 0 bases and J lost 11, with 17 bases in between. The CDR3 runs to 15 residues. The germline V gene encodes CDR1 MNHEY and CDR2 SVGAGI. This chain's CDR3 is CASSYSQGRGAAQHF. Here the CDR3 DNA reads TGTGCCAGCAGTTACTCTCAGGGGCGGGGGGCGGCCCAGCATTTT.

This rearrangement joins TRBV18 to TRBJ2-3; D is unclear. Germline V CDR1 and CDR2: KGHSH, LQKENI. The CDR3 extends over 13 amino acids. Trimming left V 6 bases short and J 2 bases short, with 9 bases between. CDR3 protein: CASSRTATDTQYF. The CDR3 DNA sequence: TGTGCCAGCTCCCGCACTGCCACAGATACGCAGTATTTT.

The J gene is TRBJ1-1, the V gene TRBV18; 12 nucleotides match TRBD1. The CDR3 has 20 amino acids. The germline CDR1 and CDR2 sequences are KGHSH and LQKENI. Trimming took 4 bases from V and 1 from J; bases not matched to a gene: 16. CDR3 sequence (DNA): TGTGCCAGCTCACGGGCGCCCGGGACAGGGGGCCTCGTGGGGAACACTGAAGCTTTCTTT. It codes for CASSRAPGTGGLVGNTEAFF.

The genes are TRBV4-2 and TRBJ2-5; the D gene is possibly TRBD1 (8 bases). The V gene lost 4 bases and the J gene lost 5 bases, with 17 bases spanning the gap. Germline V gene lookup returns CDR1 LGHNA and CDR2 YNFKEQ. The CDR3 spans 15 residues. CDR3 nucleotide sequence: TGTGCCAGCAGCCCATCACAGGGGGAGGGGGAGACCCAGTACTTC. Residues: CASSPSQGEGETQYF.

The chain combines TRBV7-9 with TRBJ2-5; no clear D. Deletions cut 1 base from V and 0 bases from J, with 6 bases between. Germline V CDR1 and CDR2: SEHNR, FQNEAQ (reference sequence). The CDR3 spans 14 residues. The CDR3 bases are TGTGCCAGCAGCTTAGACGGTGACCAAGAGACCCAGTACTTC. Its translation: CASSLDGDQETQYF. Using reference TRBV7-9 and TRBJ2-5 for the parts outside the CDR3, the full variable domain is DTGVSQNPRHKITKRGQNVTFRCDPISEHNRLYWYRQTLGQGPEFLTYFQNEAQLEKSRLLSDRFSAERPKGSFSTLEIQRTEQGDSAMYLCASSLDGDQETQYFGPGTRLLVL.